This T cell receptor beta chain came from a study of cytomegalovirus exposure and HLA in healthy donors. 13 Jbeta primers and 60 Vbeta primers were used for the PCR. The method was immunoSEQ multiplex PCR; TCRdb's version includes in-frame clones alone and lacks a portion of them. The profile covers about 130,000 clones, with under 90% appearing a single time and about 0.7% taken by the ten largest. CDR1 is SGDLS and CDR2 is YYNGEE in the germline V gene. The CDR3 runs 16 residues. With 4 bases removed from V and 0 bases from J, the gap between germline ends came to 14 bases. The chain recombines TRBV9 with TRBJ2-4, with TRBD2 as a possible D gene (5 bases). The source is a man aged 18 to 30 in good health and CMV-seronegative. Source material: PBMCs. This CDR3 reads CASSPTWTLAKNIQYF. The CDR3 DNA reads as TGTGCCAGCAGCCCGACATGGACTTTAGCCAAAAACATTCAGTACTTC.